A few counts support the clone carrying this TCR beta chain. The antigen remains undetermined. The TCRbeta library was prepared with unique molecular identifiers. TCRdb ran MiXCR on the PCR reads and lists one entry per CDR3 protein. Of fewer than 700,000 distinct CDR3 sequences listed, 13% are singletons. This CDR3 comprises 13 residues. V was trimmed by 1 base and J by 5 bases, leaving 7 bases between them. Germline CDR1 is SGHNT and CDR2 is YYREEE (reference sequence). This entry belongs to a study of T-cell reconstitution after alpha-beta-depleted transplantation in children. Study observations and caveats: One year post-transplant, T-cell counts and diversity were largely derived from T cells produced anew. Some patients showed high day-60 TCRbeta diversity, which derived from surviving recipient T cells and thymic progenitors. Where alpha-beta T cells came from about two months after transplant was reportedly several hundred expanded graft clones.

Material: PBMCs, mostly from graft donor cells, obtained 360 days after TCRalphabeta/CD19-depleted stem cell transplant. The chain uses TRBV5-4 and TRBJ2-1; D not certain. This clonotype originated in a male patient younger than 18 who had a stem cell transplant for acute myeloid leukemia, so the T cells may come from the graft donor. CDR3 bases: TGTGCCAGCAGCTTGAAGCTGGACAATGAGCAGTTCTTC. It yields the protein CASSLKLDNEQFF.